This passage covers 24 T cell receptor beta chains from one sample sequenced in a study of cytomegalovirus exposure and HLA in healthy donors (dated by TCRdb to about 2017). Library preparation employed the immunoSEQ multiplex PCR assay. For the multiplex PCR, a mixture combining 60 forward primers for TCR Vbeta segments and 13 reverse primers for TCR Jbeta segments was used. TCRdb's version of the immuneACCESS table is confined to in-frame rearrangements and falls short of the full clone set. An unresolved V gene accounts for under half of the shortfall where checked; the remainder is of unknown origin. This sample gives 150,000 to 250,000 clones in total; over 65% of them show up just once. Roughly 0.098% of the sample is held by the ten biggest clonotypes. Sequencing was performed on PBMCs. The receptors shown here come from a boy aged 2-15 years in good health and CMV-seronegative.

The genes are TRBV7-6 and TRBJ2-3; 7 bases agree with TRBD2. Germline loops: CDR1 SGHVS, CDR2 FNYEAQ. V gave up 5 bases and J gave up 3 bases; unmatched junction bases: 5. The CDR3 loop spans 14 amino acids. The CDR3 DNA reads TGTGCCAGCAGCATTCGACTAGCAACAGATACGCAGTATTTT. It specifies CASSIRLATDTQYF. Supplemented by reference TRBV7-6 and TRBJ2-3, the full variable domain reads GAGVSQSPRYKVTKRGQDVALRCDPISGHVSLYWYRQALGQGPEFLTYFNYEAQQDKSGLPNDRFSAERPEGSISTLTIQRTEQRDSAMYRCASSIRLATDTQYFGPGTRLTVL.

V and J are TRBV4-2 and TRBJ2-3; possibly TRBD2 for D (5 bases). V dropped 0 bases and J dropped 11 bases, with 18 bases sitting between them. Germline V gene sequence: CDR1 LGHNA, CDR2 YNFKEQ. This CDR3 is 15 amino acids long. CDR3 DNA: TGTGCCAGCAGCCAAGATAGTAGTCCCTCGGGGAAGCAGTATTTT. Its protein is CASSQDSSPSGKQYF.

This clone was counted a single time. V and J are TRBV10-2 and TRBJ2-5, with 12 bases matching TRBD2. Losses at the gene ends were 3 bases for V and 5 bases for J; bases not matched to a gene: 7. The CDR3 loop spans 16 amino acids. Per the germline V gene, CDR1 is WSHSY and CDR2 is SAAADI. The CDR3 here is CASSDRTSGDWETQYF. CDR3 in DNA: TGCGCCAGCAGTGACCGGACTAGCGGGGATTGGGAGACCCAGTACTTC.

The CDR3 nucleotides read TGCGCCAGCAGCCAAGTCTTCGGAGATTTAGACTATGGCTACACCTTC. This sequence encodes CASSQVFGDLDYGYTF. The rearrangement joins TRBV4-3 to TRBJ1-2; D uncertain. V dropped 1 base and J dropped 3 bases, with 15 bases sitting between them. In germline, CDR1 is LGHNA, CDR2 YSLEER. This CDR3 has 16 residues.

This clone has more than one count but fewer than ten. The CDR3 region is CASSLGSSGGTEQFF. CDR3 bases: TGTGCCAGCAGCTTGGGTTCTAGCGGGGGGACTGAGCAGTTCTTC. The chain joins TRBV5-4 to TRBJ2-1; 11 positions match TRBD2. Germline CDR1 is SGHNT and CDR2 is YYREEE (reference sequence). Trimming took 0 bases from V and 9 from J; bases not matched to a gene: 5. The CDR3 is 15 residues long. Full variable domain (remainder filled in from reference TRBV5-4 and TRBJ2-1): ETGVTQSPTHLIKTRGQQVTLRCSSQSGHNTVSWYQQALGQGPQFIFQYYREEENGRGNFPPRFSGLQFPNYSSELNVNALELDDSALYLCASSLGSSGGTEQFFGPGTRLTVL.

On this clone itself: The junction differs from germline at one of its ends, possibly a read error. The genes are TRBV15 and TRBJ2-6; 7 nucleotides line up with TRBD1. Germline assignment: CDR1 LNHNV and CDR2 YYDKDF (reference sequence). This CDR3 contains 16 residues. The CDR3 is CATSRDTGKGANGLTF. The DNA for the CDR3 is TGTGCCACCAGCAGAGATACGGGGAAGGGGGCCAACGGCCTGACTTTC. Full variable domain (rest looked up from reference TRBV15 and TRBJ2-6): DAMVIQNPRYQVTQFGKPVTLSCSQTLNHNVMYWYQQKSSQAPKLLFHYYDKDFNNEADTPDNFQSRRPNTSFCFLDIRSPGLGDTAMYLCATSRDTGKGANGLTFGAGSRLTVL.

This chain connects TRBV15 to TRBJ2-3, with 10 bases identical to TRBD2. This CDR3 has 17 amino acids. Trimming cost V 2 bases and J 2 bases; bases outside gene matches: 7. CDR1 and CDR2 (germline): LNHNV, YYDKDF (reference sequence). The CDR3 here is CATSRTRTSGNTDTQYF. The CDR3 bases are TGTGCCACCAGCAGAACCCGGACTAGCGGAAACACAGATACGCAGTATTTT. Full variable domain (rest looked up from reference TRBV15 and TRBJ2-3): DAMVIQNPRYQVTQFGKPVTLSCSQTLNHNVMYWYQQKSSQAPKLLFHYYDKDFNNEADTPDNFQSRRPNTSFCFLDIRSPGLGDTAMYLCATSRTRTSGNTDTQYFGPGTRLTVL.

This clone was counted between two and nine times. The chain couples TRBV4-3 to TRBJ1-3; 7 bases line up with TRBD1. The CDR3 is made up of 17 amino acids. CDR1 and CDR2 (germline): LGHNA, YSLEER. J lost 6 bases, V lost 1 base, and 12 bases had no gene match. CDR3 protein: CASSQGGQRSPINTIYF. The CDR3 bases are TGCGCCAGCAGCCAAGGGGGACAGCGGTCGCCTATAAACACCATATATTTT.

The chain is built from TRBV6-5 and TRBJ2-1, with D possibly being TRBD2 (7 bases). Germline V gene lookup returns CDR1 MNHEY and CDR2 SVGAGI. V lost 6 bases and J lost 7, with 16 bases in between. CDR3 length equals 14 residues. CDR3 coding DNA: TGTGCCAGCAGAACAGGGTGGGGAGGGAATGAGCAGTTCTTC. This encodes CASRTGWGGNEQFF.

The rearrangement uses TRBV7-2 and TRBJ2-7, with D perhaps TRBD1 (5 bases). Trimming pared 1 base from V and 1 base from J, leaving 14 bases between. Germline V gene lookup returns CDR1 SGHTA and CDR2 FQGNSA. The CDR3 contains 16 residues. CDR3 sequence reads: CASSLEPQAGSYEQYF. In DNA form, the CDR3 reads TGTGCCAGCAGCTTAGAACCCCAGGCAGGGTCCTACGAGCAGTACTTC.

The chain joins TRBV11-2 to TRBJ1-2; D gene unclear. V lost 3 bases and J 8 bases, leaving 10 bases between the germline ends. The germline gives CDR1 SGHAT, CDR2 FQNNGV. The length of the CDR3 is 12 residues. CDR3 sequence: CASSFLGSGYTF. CDR3 DNA: TGTGCCAGCAGCTTCCTCGGTTCAGGCTACACCTTC.

This sequence joins TRBV25-1 and TRBJ1-2; 8 bases match TRBD1. V lost 3 bases and J lost 4; bases outside the gene matches: 7. Per the germline V gene, CDR1 is MGHDK and CDR2 is SYGVNS. The CDR3 is 15 amino acids. CDR3 sequence: CASSDSRQGSYGYTF. In DNA form, the CDR3 reads TGTGCCAGCAGTGATTCCCGACAGGGGAGCTATGGCTACACCTTC.

The chain employs TRBV13 and TRBJ2-7; 8 positions match TRBD2. With 5 bases clipped from V and 4 bases from J, the junction kept 16 bases outside the gene matches. The CDR3 loop spans 17 amino acids. Germline V lookup: CDR1 PRHDT, CDR2 FYEKMQ (reference sequence). The CDR3 spells CASSIRSFSGVLYEQYF. DNA of the CDR3: TGTGCCAGCAGCATACGATCGTTTAGCGGGGTATTGTACGAGCAGTACTTC.

CDR3 residues: CASSFWGGGYEQYF. The CDR3 DNA reads TGCGCCAGCAGCTTCTGGGGAGGAGGCTACGAGCAGTACTTC. This chain uses TRBV5-1 with TRBJ2-7; weak D call: TRBD2 (6 bases). The CDR3 is made up of 14 amino acids. CDR1 and CDR2 from the germline V gene are SGHRS and YFSETQ. Between the trimmed V and J ends, which lost 2 bases and 3 bases, there was a span of 12 bases.

The chain's CDR3 is CASGGGGTQYF. CDR3 in DNA: TGTGCCAGCGGTGGCGGGGGTACGCAGTATTTT. The rearrangement links TRBV2 to TRBJ2-3; 7 bases match TRBD2. The germline V gene encodes CDR1 SNHLY and CDR2 FYNNEI. V gave up 8 bases and J gave up 8 bases; unmatched junction bases: 4. CDR3 size: 11 residues.

This rearrangement joins TRBV9 to TRBJ2-6, with D hard to call. CDR3 length: 12 amino acids. Trimming shortened V by 10 bases and J by 0 bases, and 5 bases separated the two germline ends. CDR1 and CDR2 (germline): SGDLS, YYNGEE. This chain's CDR3 is CASNSGANVLTF. CDR3 coding DNA: TGTGCCTCCAACTCTGGGGCCAACGTCCTGACTTTC.

The chain has TRBV4-1 and TRBJ2-2, with D perhaps TRBD1 (5 bases). Trimming removed 0 bases at V and 3 bases at J, with 14 bases between. The CDR3 runs 17 residues. CDR1 is MGHRA, CDR2 YSYEKL, per germline. This CDR3 is CASSQEGLTGHTGELFF. CDR3 DNA: TGCGCCAGCAGCCAAGAAGGTTTAACAGGTCACACCGGGGAGCTGTTTTTT.

This clone appeared once. The chain combines TRBV7-9 with TRBJ1-1; tentative D call: TRBD1 (5 bases). The CDR3 spans 13 residues. Trimming removed 6 bases at V and 7 bases at J, with 15 bases between. Germline V lookup: CDR1 SEHNR, CDR2 FQNEAQ (reference sequence). The DNA for the CDR3 is TGTGCCAGCAGTTACGGACGGGACTTTGAAGCTTTCTTT. It codes for CASSYGRDFEAFF.

V usage is TRBV5-4 and J usage is TRBJ2-5; TRBD2 agrees at 7 bases. The V segment lost 3 bases and the J segment 1 base; nucleotides outside the gene matches: 6. This CDR3 is 15 amino acids long. Germline V gives CDR1 SGHNT, CDR2 YYREEE (reference sequence). CDR3 region: CASSSPRGTQETQYF. CDR3 in DNA: TGTGCCAGCAGCTCCCCGCGGGGGACCCAAGAGACCCAGTACTTC.

CDR3: CASSVSGGTGNEQFF. CDR3 coding DNA: TGTGCCAGCAGCGTTTCGGGGGGGACGGGTAATGAGCAGTTCTTC. The chain carries TRBV9 and TRBJ2-1; 8 nucleotides line up with TRBD2. CDR1 and CDR2 from the germline V gene are SGDLS and YYNGEE. The CDR3 sequence is 15 residues long. After removal of 2 bases from V and 7 bases from J, the junction contained 8 bases not matched to a gene. Based on the CDR3 plus reference TRBV9 and TRBJ2-1, the full variable domain is DSGVTQTPKHLITATGQRVTLRCSPRSGDLSVYWYQQSLDQGLQFLIQYYNGEERAKGNILERFSAQQFPDLHSELNLSSLELGDSALYFCASSVSGGTGNEQFFGPGTRLTVL.

This clone was seen a handful of times. The CDR3 sequence: CATSRDIGDGYTF. DNA for the CDR3: TGTGCCACCAGCAGAGATATCGGGGATGGCTACACCTTC. The chain joins TRBV15 to TRBJ1-2; D is unresolved. Germline V gives CDR1 LNHNV, CDR2 YYDKDF (reference sequence). Trimming took 0 bases from V and 6 from J, leaving 8 bases between them. The CDR3 contains 13 residues.

The V gene is TRBV7-9, the J gene TRBJ1-2, with D unclear. The germline gives CDR1 SEHNR, CDR2 FQNEAQ (reference sequence). Deletions cut 4 bases from V and 5 bases from J, with 17 bases between. The CDR3 consists of 15 residues. CDR3 sequence: CASSSLGRERYGYTF. CDR3 DNA sequence: TGTGCCAGCAGCTCCCTAGGGAGGGAACGATATGGCTACACCTTC.

The chain has TRBV5-6 and TRBJ1-1, with D uncertain. This CDR3 is built from 14 residues. The germline CDR1 and CDR2 sequences are SGHDT and YYEEEE. Deletions cut 0 bases from V and 0 bases from J, with 6 bases between. CDR3 sequence (DNA): TGTGCCAGCAGCTTGGGAACAGTGAACACTGAAGCTTTCTTT. Protein product: CASSLGTVNTEAFF.

This clone is a singleton in its sample. This chain connects TRBV4-3 to TRBJ2-1; the D is unclear. The V end lost 2 bases, the J end lost 3 bases, and 5 bases lay between the germline ends. Germline CDR1 and CDR2: LGHNA and YSLEER. The CDR3 length is 13 residues. The CDR3 bases are TGCGCCAGCAGCCAAACAAACTACAATGAGCAGTTCTTC. As protein: CASSQTNYNEQFF.